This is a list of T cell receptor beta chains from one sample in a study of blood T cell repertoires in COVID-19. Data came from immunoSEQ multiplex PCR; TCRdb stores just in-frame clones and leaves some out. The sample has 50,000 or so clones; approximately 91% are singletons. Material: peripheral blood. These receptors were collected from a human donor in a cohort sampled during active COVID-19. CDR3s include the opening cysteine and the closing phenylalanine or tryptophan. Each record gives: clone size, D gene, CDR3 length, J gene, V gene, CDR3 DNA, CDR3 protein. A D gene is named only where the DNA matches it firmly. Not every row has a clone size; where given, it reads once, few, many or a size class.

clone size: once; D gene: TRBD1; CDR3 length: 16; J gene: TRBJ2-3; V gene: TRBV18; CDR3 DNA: TGTGCCAGCTCACCTGGGACAGGTCCTAGCACAGATACGCAGTATTTT; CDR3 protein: CASSPGTGPSTDTQYF
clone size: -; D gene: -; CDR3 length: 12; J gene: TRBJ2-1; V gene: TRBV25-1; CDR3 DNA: TGTGCCAGCAGTCTTGGAGGCAATGAGCAGTTCTTC; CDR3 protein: CASSLGGNEQFF
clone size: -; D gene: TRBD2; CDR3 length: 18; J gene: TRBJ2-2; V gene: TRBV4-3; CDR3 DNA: TGCGCCAGCAGCCCGGGGCTAGCGGGAACTCCCCGCACCGGGGAGCTGTTTTTT; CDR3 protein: CASSPGLAGTPRTGELFF
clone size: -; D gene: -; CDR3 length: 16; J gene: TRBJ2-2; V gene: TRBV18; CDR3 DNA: TGTGCCAGCTCACCACCGTCCGGTGGGAACACCGGGGAGCTGTTTTTT; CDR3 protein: CASSPPSGGNTGELFF
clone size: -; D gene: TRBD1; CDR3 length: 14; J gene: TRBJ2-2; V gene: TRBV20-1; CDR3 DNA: TGCAGTGCTAGTGAGGGGGCTGGCACCGGGGAGCTGTTTTTT; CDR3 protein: CSASEGAGTGELFF
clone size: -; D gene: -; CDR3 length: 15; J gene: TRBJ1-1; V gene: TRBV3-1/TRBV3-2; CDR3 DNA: TGTGCCAGCAGCCAACTCCTCGCAGGTTACACTGAAGCTTTCTTT; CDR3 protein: CASSQLLAGYTEAFF
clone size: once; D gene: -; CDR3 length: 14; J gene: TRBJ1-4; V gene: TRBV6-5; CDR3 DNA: TGTGCCAGCAGTTACTCGAAAGAGAATGAAAAACTGTTTTTT; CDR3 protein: CASSYSKENEKLFF
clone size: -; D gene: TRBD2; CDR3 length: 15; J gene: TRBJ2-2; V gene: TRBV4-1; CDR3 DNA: TGCGCCAGCAGCCAAGTGGGCGGGAGGTCCGGGGAGCTGTTTTTT; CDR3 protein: CASSQVGGRSGELFF
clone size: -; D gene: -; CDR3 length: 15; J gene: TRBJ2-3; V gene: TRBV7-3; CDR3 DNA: TGTGCCAGCAGCTTAACGACAGTCTGGACAGATACGCAGTATTTT; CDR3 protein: CASSLTTVWTDTQYF
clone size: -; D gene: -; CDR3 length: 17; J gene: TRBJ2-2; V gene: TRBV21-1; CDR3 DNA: TGTGCCAGCAGCAAAGCCAGGGCGACTGCTATCACCGGGGAGCTGTTTTTT; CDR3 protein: CASSKARATAITGELFF
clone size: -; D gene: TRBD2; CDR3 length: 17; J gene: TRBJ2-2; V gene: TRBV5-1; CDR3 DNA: TGCGCCAGCAGCTTGGAGGCGGGGGGCCCGAACACCGGGGAGCTGTTTTTT; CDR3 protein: CASSLEAGGPNTGELFF
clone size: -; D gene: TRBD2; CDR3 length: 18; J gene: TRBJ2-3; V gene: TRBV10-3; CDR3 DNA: TGTGCCATCAGTGAGTCGACCGGACTAGCGGGAGGGCTATATACGCAGTATTTT; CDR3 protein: CAISESTGLAGGLYTQYF
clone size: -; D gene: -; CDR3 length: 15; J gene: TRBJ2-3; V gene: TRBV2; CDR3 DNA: TGTGCCAGCGGTGACAGGGAGGAGGGCACAGATACGCAGTATTTT; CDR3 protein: CASGDREEGTDTQYF
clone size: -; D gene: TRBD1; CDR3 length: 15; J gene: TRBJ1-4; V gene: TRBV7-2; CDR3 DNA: TGTGCCAGCAGCCGCACAGGGGGTCAGGGAGAAAAACTGTTTTTT; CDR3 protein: CASSRTGGQGEKLFF
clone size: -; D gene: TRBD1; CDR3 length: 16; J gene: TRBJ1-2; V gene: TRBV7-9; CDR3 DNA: TGTGCCAGCAGCTTGTACCAACAGGGGCCTAACTATGGCTACACCTTC; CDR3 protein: CASSLYQQGPNYGYTF
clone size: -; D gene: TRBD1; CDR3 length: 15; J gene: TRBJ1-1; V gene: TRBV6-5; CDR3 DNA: TGTGCCAGCAGGGGGGACAGGTCTCTGAACACTGAAGCTTTCTTT; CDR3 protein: CASRGDRSLNTEAFF
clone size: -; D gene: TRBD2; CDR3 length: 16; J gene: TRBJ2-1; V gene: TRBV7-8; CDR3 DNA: TGTGCCAGCAGCTTAGCGCGGGCGGGAGGCTACAATGAGCAGTTCTTC; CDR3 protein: CASSLARAGGYNEQFF